This TCR beta chain was documented in a study of T-cell reconstitution after alpha-beta-depleted transplantation in children listed by TCRdb under 2016. For context, the study as a whole: Using TCR repertoire profiling, the study followed T-cell immune reconstitution in a quantitative way in children after TCRalphabeta/CD19-depleted allogeneic hematopoietic cell transplantation.

The treatment or condition label for this specimen denotes: allogeneic hematopoietic cell transplantation with graft depleted of TCRalphabeta T cells and CD19 B cells. The transplant recipients were children given TCRalphabeta/CD19-depleted allogeneic hematopoietic cell grafts. This clonotype has just a few counts. Its antigen is unknown. Per-base qualities were not stored, and no clone one base away is much larger. The library was prepared using PCR. Sequencing used an Illumina HiSeq 2500. TCR libraries were prepared with molecular barcoding, using unique molecular identifiers to normalize TCRbeta repertoire quantification. The public reads were quality trimmed at Q25 with fastp and then assembled into clones with MiXCR by TCRdb, keeping productive beta chains. Under each unique CDR3 protein, matching rows form one entry showing the most common genes and DNA. The sample table lists about 540,000 distinct CDR3 sequences, over 20% of them with a count of one. The ten largest account for around a third of the sample.

V and J lose 1 base and 4 bases, and a span of 16 bases separates them. CDR1 and CDR2 (LGHDT, YNNKEL) derive from the germline V gene (reference sequence). There are 16 amino acids in the CDR3, from cysteine to phenylalanine inclusive. CDR3 DNA only is kept here, 48 bases in frame from base 1. General study outcomes and caveats: About two months after transplant, the apparently early recovery of alphabetaT-cell counts reportedly depended on just several hundred clones that had expanded rapidly and came from non-depleted graft cells. The frequencies of hyperexpanded clones fell over the following months, and after one year, T-cell counts and TCRbeta diversity were mostly attributed to newly produced T cells. In some patients, high TCRbeta diversity at day 60 was attributed to recipient T cells and intrathymic progenitors that had survived conditioning.

The rearrangement joined TRBV3-1 to TRBJ1-1, with no D gene named confidently. This TCR was sampled from a boy in the first two years of life with Wiskott-Aldrich syndrome, due to receive a stem cell transplant. The sequences come from PBMCs, collected before TCRalphabeta/CD19-depleted stem cell transplant. The nucleotide sequence is TGTGCCAGCAGCCAAGGGCGCCTTAAGGGTGGCACTGAAGCTTTCTTT. Its translation is CASSQGRLKGGTEAFF. This CDR3, with the reference TRBV3-1 and TRBJ1-1 proteins standing in past its ends, gives the full variable domain DTAVSQTPKYLVTQMGNDKSIKCEQNLGHDTMYWYKQDSKKFLKIMFSYNNKELIINETVPNRFSPKSPDKAHLNLHINSLELGDSAVYFCASSQGRLKGGTEAFFGQGTRLTVV.